The 14 T cell receptor beta chains below come from one sample, sequenced in a study of CD8+CD57+ T cells in acquired aplastic anemia. It was patients with CD8+CD57+ cell expansion by flow cytometry who were chosen for sequencing. CDR3 and TCR beta VDJ profiling relied on genomic DNA as the template. In TCRdb, the reads were re-called with MiXCR into one record per CDR3 protein. The repertoire has about 180,000 distinct CDR3 sequences, about 44% of them found once; the top ten carry 10% to 15%. Sequencing input: sorted CD4+, CD8+, or CD8+CD57+ T cells (not recorded which) from PBMCs. These receptors were taken from a human donor with aplastic anemia.

Details on this clonotype: This may be a read error, as it is one base from a much larger clone. The rearrangement joins TRBV2 to TRBJ1-2; TRBD1 agrees at 8 bases. Looked up from germline, CDR1 is SNHLY and CDR2 is FYNNEI. After removal of 6 bases from V and 10 bases from J, the junction contained 13 bases not matched to a gene. The CDR3 sequence is 14 residues long. The CDR3 loop reads CASRSPPDRADYTF. DNA of the CDR3: TGTGCCAGCAGGTCACCTCCGGACAGGGCAGACTACACCTTC.

The rearrangement uses TRBV7-6 and TRBJ2-7; D not resolved. V lost 1 base and J 5 bases, leaving 9 bases between the germline ends. The CDR3 is made up of 13 amino acids. Looked up from germline, CDR1 is SGHVS and CDR2 is FNYEAQ. CDR3 bases: TGTGCCAGCAGCTTAGACGTCTGGAACGAGCAGTACTTC. Amino acid sequence: CASSLDVWNEQYF.

This clonotype was recorded at least ten times. V gene TRBV7-9 combines with J gene TRBJ2-1; weak D call: TRBD2 (7 bases). This CDR3 is 16 amino acids long. The germline V gene has CDR1 SEHNR and CDR2 FQNEAQ (reference sequence). V was shortened by 2 bases and J by 0 bases, with 11 bases between the two germline ends. Here the CDR3 reads CASSLRGGSSYNEQFF. DNA for the CDR3: TGTGCCAGCAGCTTAAGGGGGGGGAGCTCCTACAATGAGCAGTTCTTC.

The chain uses TRBV7-9 and TRBJ1-2; 7 nucleotides agree with TRBD1. Germline loops: CDR1 SEHNR, CDR2 FQNEAQ (reference sequence). The V segment lost 5 bases and the J segment 7 bases; nucleotides outside the gene matches: 7. The CDR3 has 13 amino acids. CDR3 loop: CASSEDRMGGYTF. The CDR3 nucleotides are TGTGCCAGCAGCGAGGACAGGATGGGTGGCTACACCTTC. Combining the CDR3 with reference TRBV7-9 and TRBJ1-2 gives the whole variable domain DTGVSQNPRHKITKRGQNVTFRCDPISEHNRLYWYRQTLGQGPEFLTYFQNEAQLEKSRLLSDRFSAERPKGSFSTLEIQRTEQGDSAMYLCASSEDRMGGYTFGSGTRLTVV.

The V call is TRBV5-1, the J call TRBJ1-2, with 8 bases fitting TRBD1. V lost 7 bases, J lost 6 bases, and 11 bases stayed unmatched. Per germline, CDR1 SGHRS and CDR2 YFSETQ. The CDR3 has 14 amino acids. CDR3 in DNA: TGCGCCAGCCAAGGTCAGGGGGCGAGTGATGGCTACACCTTC. Translation: CASQGQGASDGYTF.

The rearrangement joins TRBV14 to TRBJ1-1; D may be TRBD1 (6 bases). This CDR3 is 14 amino acids long. V was shortened by 3 bases and J by 4 bases, with 12 bases between the two germline ends. The germline V gene encodes CDR1 SGHDN and CDR2 FVKESK. The CDR3 spells CASSHKQGGTEAFF. The CDR3 DNA reads TGTGCCAGCAGCCATAAACAGGGAGGCACTGAAGCTTTCTTT. Full variable domain (remainder filled in from reference TRBV14 and TRBJ1-1): EAGVTQFPSHSVIEKGQTVTLRCDPISGHDNLYWYRRVMGKEIKFLLHFVKESKQDESGMPNNRFLAERTGGTYSTLKVQPAELEDSGVYFCASSHKQGGTEAFFGQGTRLTVV.

As for this clonotype: A clone one base away is much larger, so this may be a read error. J is TRBJ2-4 and V is TRBV2; D tentatively reads TRBD1 or TRBD2 (5 bases each). Germline CDR1 and CDR2: SNHLY and FYNNEI. V was cut by 6 bases and J by 11 bases, with 26 bases left in between. CDR3 length equals 16 residues. DNA for the CDR3: TGTGCCAGCAGCCCTACGGGGCACCCGTCCTTAGGCTTTCAGTACTTC. It translates to CASSPTGHPSLGFQYF.

The chain couples TRBV29-1 to TRBJ2-7, with 8 bases fitting TRBD1. Germline V gene data show CDR1 as SQVTM and CDR2 as ANQGSEA. CDR3 length equals 13 residues. V shed 8 bases, J shed 9 bases, and the junction held 15 bases outside the gene matches. CDR3 residues: CSFTGTGLFGQYF. CDR3 sequence (DNA): TGCAGCTTCACCGGGACAGGCCTTTTTGGGCAGTACTTC.

The rearrangement links TRBV10-2 to TRBJ1-1; 9 nucleotides line up with TRBD1. The CDR3 loop spans 14 amino acids. V dropped 9 bases and J dropped 1; count of bases not matched to a gene: 6. The V gene's germline CDR1 is WSHSY and CDR2 SAAADI. This CDR3 is CASIPGQGNTEAFF. CDR3 nucleotides: TGCGCCAGTATTCCGGGACAGGGGAACACTGAAGCTTTCTTT.

This clonotype was picked up many times. This rearrangement joins TRBV19 to TRBJ2-7; possibly TRBD1 or TRBD2 for D (7 bases each). V was pared by 9 bases and J by 6 bases, with 21 bases between. The CDR3 length is 14 residues. Germline values: CDR1 LNHDA, CDR2 SQIVND (reference sequence). The CDR3 DNA reads TGTGCCAGCCTCCCCCAGGGGGGGGCAACCGAGCAGTACTTC. It translates to CASLPQGGATEQYF.

The chain employs TRBV28 and TRBJ2-2; D is ambiguous. Per germline, CDR1 MDHEN and CDR2 SYDVKM. CDR3 length: 15 amino acids. V lost 3 bases, J lost 1 base, and 9 bases lay in between. The CDR3 nucleotides are TGTGCCAGCAGTTTTCATTCCGAGAACACCGGGGAGCTGTTTTTT. Amino acid sequence: CASSFHSENTGELFF.

In this sample, this clonotype turned up a few times. The chain links TRBV10-1 to TRBJ1-1, with D unresolved. The germline V and J ends were trimmed by 2 bases and 1 base, with 5 bases remaining between them. The CDR3 loop spans 13 amino acids. Per the germline V gene, CDR1 is WNHNN and CDR2 is SYGVQD (reference sequence). The CDR3 here is CASSEPGNTEAFF. In nucleotides, the CDR3 is TGCGCCAGCAGTGAGCCCGGGAACACTGAAGCTTTCTTT.

J is TRBJ1-1 and V is TRBV20-1; D is possibly TRBD1 (5 bases). CDR3 length: 15 amino acids. V lost 1 base and J lost 5, with 17 bases in between. Germline lookup yields CDR1 DFQATT and CDR2 SNEGSKA (reference sequence). CDR3 amino acids: CSARAYDQGGTEAFF. The CDR3 bases are TGCAGTGCTAGAGCCTATGACCAGGGCGGGACTGAAGCTTTCTTT.

Comments on this clonotype: The germline gene is not matched at one end of the junction; a read error may be the cause. The CDR3 coding sequence is TGTGCCACCAGTGATTCCTTGCTTCAGCGGGGGAGCGCTGAGCAGTTCTTC. This encodes CATSDSLLQRGSAEQFF. V usage is TRBV25-1 and J usage is TRBJ2-1, with 8 bases fitting TRBD2. CDR3 length: 17 amino acids. CDR1 and CDR2 (germline): MGHDK, SYGVNS.